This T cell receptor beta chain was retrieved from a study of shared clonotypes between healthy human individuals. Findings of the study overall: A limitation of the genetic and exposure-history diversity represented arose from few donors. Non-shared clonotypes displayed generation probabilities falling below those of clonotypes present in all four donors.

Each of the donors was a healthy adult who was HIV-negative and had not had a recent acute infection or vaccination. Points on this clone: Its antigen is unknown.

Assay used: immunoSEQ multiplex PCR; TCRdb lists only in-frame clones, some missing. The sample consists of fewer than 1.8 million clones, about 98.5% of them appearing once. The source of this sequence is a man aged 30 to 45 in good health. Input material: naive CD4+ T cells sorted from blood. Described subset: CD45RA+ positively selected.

The CDR3 sequence is CASTRTSGTNTGELFF. The CDR3 region has the DNA TGTGCCAGTACTAGGACTAGCGGAACTAACACCGGGGAGCTGTTTTTT. This chain connects TRBV19 to TRBJ2-2, with TRBD2 identical over 10 bases. The CDR3 has 16 amino acids. Looked up from germline, CDR1 is LNHDA and CDR2 is SQIVND (reference sequence). V lost 7 bases to trimming and J lost 2 bases; unmatched junction nucleotides: 7.